A selection of T cell receptor beta chains follows, all from one sample in a study of technical replicates of blood from a few donors. Clones were read by immunoSEQ multiplex PCR, and TCRdb kept only the in-frame ones, dropping some. The table lists about 80,000 clones, around nine tenths of them singletons. Sample: T cells isolated from PBMCs. The receptors originated from a human donor in good health. The CDR3 runs from the conserved cysteine through the conserved F or W. Fields, in order: CDR3 DNA, CDR3 protein, D gene, V gene, J gene, clone size. D genes are given only for firm matches. Expanded clones are given a class, and other clones once, few, many or no size at all.

CDR3 DNA: TGCGCCAGCAGCGAGGTGAATGAGCAGTTCTTC; CDR3 protein: CASSEVNEQFF; D gene: NA; V gene: TRBV5-1; J gene: TRBJ2-1; clone size: NA
CDR3 DNA: TGTGCCAGCGTACGGGCCCTGCGGGCTAATGAAAAACTGTTTTTT; CDR3 protein: CASVRALRANEKLFF; D gene: NA; V gene: TRBV2; J gene: TRBJ1-4; clone size: NA
CDR3 DNA: TGTGCCAGCAGCGTAGAGGCCGGGAAAGCTTTCTTT; CDR3 protein: CASSVEAGKAFF; D gene: NA; V gene: TRBV9; J gene: TRBJ1-1; clone size: few
CDR3 DNA: TGTGCCAGCTCATATGGACTCCAGCGGGAGTATGACAATGAGCAGTTCTTC; CDR3 protein: CASSYGLQREYDNEQFF; D gene: TRBD2; V gene: TRBV2; J gene: TRBJ2-1; clone size: NA
CDR3 DNA: TGTGCCTGGAAACTAGCGGGAGTCCACGAGCAGTACTTC; CDR3 protein: CAWKLAGVHEQYF; D gene: TRBD2; V gene: TRBV30; J gene: TRBJ2-7; clone size: NA
CDR3 DNA: TGTGCCACTAATATCGGGACAGGGGGCTTTACTGAAGCTTTCTTT; CDR3 protein: CATNIGTGGFTEAFF; D gene: TRBD1; V gene: TRBV25-1; J gene: TRBJ1-1; clone size: NA
CDR3 DNA: TGTGCCAGCAGCTCGTTCGGGACAGGGGTTTTGGACACTGAAGCTTTCTTT; CDR3 protein: CASSSFGTGVLDTEAFF; D gene: TRBD1; V gene: TRBV5-6; J gene: TRBJ1-1; clone size: NA
CDR3 DNA: TGTGCCAGCACCCTGGGACTAGCGTCCGGCAATGAGCAGTTCTTC; CDR3 protein: CASTLGLASGNEQFF; D gene: TRBD2; V gene: TRBV9; J gene: TRBJ2-1; clone size: once
CDR3 DNA: TGTGCCAGCAGCCCCGGGACTGACTACTACAATGAGCAGTTCTTC; CDR3 protein: CASSPGTDYYNEQFF; D gene: NA; V gene: TRBV2; J gene: TRBJ2-1; clone size: NA
CDR3 DNA: TGTGCCAGTACCCTGGACAGGGGGCATGGACAGCCCCAGCATTTT; CDR3 protein: CASTLDRGHGQPQHF; D gene: TRBD1; V gene: TRBV19; J gene: TRBJ1-5; clone size: NA
CDR3 DNA: TGTGCCAGCAGCTTGGGACAGACCTATGGCTACACCTTC; CDR3 protein: CASSLGQTYGYTF; D gene: TRBD1; V gene: TRBV28; J gene: TRBJ1-2; clone size: NA
CDR3 DNA: TGTGCCAGTAGTATGGACTACAGCTACTATGGCTACACCTTC; CDR3 protein: CASSMDYSYYGYTF; D gene: NA; V gene: TRBV19; J gene: TRBJ1-2; clone size: NA
CDR3 DNA: TGTGCCAGCAGTTGGGACAGGGGGAGCAATGAGCAGTTCTTC; CDR3 protein: CASSWDRGSNEQFF; D gene: TRBD1; V gene: TRBV27; J gene: TRBJ2-1; clone size: once
CDR3 DNA: TGTGCCGAGGGGGCCGGTGAAAAACTGTTTTTT; CDR3 protein: CAEGAGEKLFF; D gene: TRBD1; V gene: TRBV30; J gene: TRBJ1-4; clone size: once
CDR3 DNA: TGTGCCAGCAGTTACCAGCAGGGCGATGAGCAGTTCTTC; CDR3 protein: CASSYQQGDEQFF; D gene: NA; V gene: TRBV28; J gene: TRBJ2-1; clone size: few
CDR3 DNA: TGCGCCAGCAGCCACCATCCGGGACAGTCTAACTACGAGCAGTACTTC; CDR3 protein: CASSHHPGQSNYEQYF; D gene: TRBD1; V gene: TRBV4-1; J gene: TRBJ2-7; clone size: NA
CDR3 DNA: TGCGCCAGCAGCCTGACTAGCCTGAACACCGGGGAGCTGTTTTTT; CDR3 protein: CASSLTSLNTGELFF; D gene: TRBD2; V gene: TRBV5-1; J gene: TRBJ2-2; clone size: NA
CDR3 DNA: TGTGCCAGCAGCTTAGTCGTTCTTAATATGCGAGGGTCGGAAGGCTACACCTTC; CDR3 protein: CASSLVVLNMRGSEGYTF; D gene: NA; V gene: TRBV7-9; J gene: TRBJ1-2; clone size: few
CDR3 DNA: TGTGCCAGCAGCTTGACGGACAGTCCTAATGAAAAACTGTTTTTT; CDR3 protein: CASSLTDSPNEKLFF; D gene: NA; V gene: TRBV5-4; J gene: TRBJ1-4; clone size: NA
CDR3 DNA: TGTGCCAGCAGCAGACAGAGCTCTGGGGCCAACGTCCTGACTTTC; CDR3 protein: CASSRQSSGANVLTF; D gene: NA; V gene: TRBV6-5; J gene: TRBJ2-6; clone size: NA
CDR3 DNA: TGCAGCGTTGGAGGCGACGAAGGCACTGAAGCTTTCTTT; CDR3 protein: CSVGGDEGTEAFF; D gene: NA; V gene: TRBV29-1; J gene: TRBJ1-1; clone size: NA
CDR3 DNA: TGTGCCAGCCTATGGGCTGATCTCGACGATACGCAGTATTTT; CDR3 protein: CASLWADLDDTQYF; D gene: NA; V gene: TRBV2; J gene: TRBJ2-3; clone size: NA
CDR3 DNA: TGTGCCAGCAGCGTAGATCCGGGGCAAGAGACCCAGTACTTC; CDR3 protein: CASSVDPGQETQYF; D gene: NA; V gene: TRBV9; J gene: TRBJ2-5; clone size: NA
CDR3 DNA: TGTGCCAGCAGCTTAGGGACAGACTACGAGCAGTACTTC; CDR3 protein: CASSLGTDYEQYF; D gene: NA; V gene: TRBV13; J gene: TRBJ2-7; clone size: NA
CDR3 DNA: TGTGCCAGCAGTGAAGTGCAGGGAAACTATGGCTACACCTTC; CDR3 protein: CASSEVQGNYGYTF; D gene: NA; V gene: TRBV2; J gene: TRBJ1-2; clone size: NA
CDR3 DNA: TGCGCCAGCAGCCAGTCGTGGCAGAGCACAGATACGCAGTATTTT; CDR3 protein: CASSQSWQSTDTQYF; D gene: NA; V gene: TRBV4-3; J gene: TRBJ2-3; clone size: few
CDR3 DNA: TGTGCCAGTAGTTCAGGACACGCTGGCTATGGCTACACCTTC; CDR3 protein: CASSSGHAGYGYTF; D gene: NA; V gene: TRBV19; J gene: TRBJ1-2; clone size: NA
CDR3 DNA: TGTGCCAGCAAGTTCGCAGGGTCGGAGACCCAGTACTTC; CDR3 protein: CASKFAGSETQYF; D gene: NA; V gene: TRBV2; J gene: TRBJ2-5; clone size: NA
CDR3 DNA: TGTGCCAGCAGTAGCGGGCCCTACGAGCAGTACTTC; CDR3 protein: CASSSGPYEQYF; D gene: NA; V gene: TRBV6-5; J gene: TRBJ2-7; clone size: NA
CDR3 DNA: TGTGCCAGCAGCCGAACTACGGACAAAGAAGCTTTCTTT; CDR3 protein: CASSRTTDKEAFF; D gene: NA; V gene: TRBV28; J gene: TRBJ1-1; clone size: NA
CDR3 DNA: TGTGCCAGCAGCTTGACAGAACCCTACGAGCAGTACTTC; CDR3 protein: CASSLTEPYEQYF; D gene: NA; V gene: TRBV5-5; J gene: TRBJ2-7; clone size: NA
CDR3 DNA: TGCGCCAGCAGCTCAGGACAGGTTCTCTCTGGGGCCAACGTCCTGACTTTC; CDR3 protein: CASSSGQVLSGANVLTF; D gene: TRBD1; V gene: TRBV5-1; J gene: TRBJ2-6; clone size: NA
CDR3 DNA: TGTGCCAGCTCACCACCGGCCAGTTACACCGGGGAGCTGTTTTTT; CDR3 protein: CASSPPASYTGELFF; D gene: NA; V gene: TRBV18; J gene: TRBJ2-2; clone size: NA
CDR3 DNA: TGTGCCTGGAGTGACGCGGGACTTACCCAGTACTTC; CDR3 protein: CAWSDAGLTQYF; D gene: NA; V gene: TRBV30; J gene: TRBJ2-5; clone size: NA
CDR3 DNA: TGTGCCAGCAGCCTGGGGGGGCCGAACTCTGGAAACACCATATATTTT; CDR3 protein: CASSLGGPNSGNTIYF; D gene: NA; V gene: TRBV9; J gene: TRBJ1-3; clone size: NA
CDR3 DNA: TGTGCCAGTAACTCCCAAGGCACAGATACGCAGTATTTT; CDR3 protein: CASNSQGTDTQYF; D gene: NA; V gene: TRBV19; J gene: TRBJ2-3; clone size: NA
CDR3 DNA: TGTGCCAGCAGCCTCCCAGCGGGGAGCCAAGAGACCCAGTACTTC; CDR3 protein: CASSLPAGSQETQYF; D gene: TRBD2; V gene: TRBV7-9; J gene: TRBJ2-5; clone size: NA
CDR3 DNA: TGTGCCAGCAGTTTATGGGGTAGCGGGAGTGGCACCGGGGAGCTGTTTTTT; CDR3 protein: CASSLWGSGSGTGELFF; D gene: TRBD2; V gene: TRBV27; J gene: TRBJ2-2; clone size: NA
CDR3 DNA: TGTGCCATCAGTGACACCTCAAGGAGGCCGGAGACCCAGTACTTC; CDR3 protein: CAISDTSRRPETQYF; D gene: NA; V gene: TRBV10-3; J gene: TRBJ2-5; clone size: NA
CDR3 DNA: TGTGCCAGCAGCTCGGTCGACAGGGCCTCCTACGAGCAGTACTTC; CDR3 protein: CASSSVDRASYEQYF; D gene: TRBD1; V gene: TRBV7-9; J gene: TRBJ2-7; clone size: NA
CDR3 DNA: TGTGCCAGCAGCGCCTGGGGGGAGGCCACAGATACGCAGTATTTT; CDR3 protein: CASSAWGEATDTQYF; D gene: NA; V gene: TRBV7-9; J gene: TRBJ2-3; clone size: NA
CDR3 DNA: TGCGCCAGCAGCCCCGATATCCAGGATAGCAATCAGCCCCAGCATTTT; CDR3 protein: CASSPDIQDSNQPQHF; D gene: NA; V gene: TRBV5-1; J gene: TRBJ1-5; clone size: once
CDR3 DNA: TGTGCCAGCTCACCCTTGAACACTGAAGCTTTCTTT; CDR3 protein: CASSPLNTEAFF; D gene: NA; V gene: TRBV18; J gene: TRBJ1-1; clone size: NA
CDR3 DNA: TGTGCCAGTGCCTGGGGCAGGGGGGTAAATCAGCCCCAGCATTTT; CDR3 protein: CASAWGRGVNQPQHF; D gene: TRBD1; V gene: TRBV2; J gene: TRBJ1-5; clone size: NA
CDR3 DNA: TGTGCCAGCAGCCACACAGGGGGCACTGAAGCTTTCTTT; CDR3 protein: CASSHTGGTEAFF; D gene: TRBD1; V gene: TRBV7-3; J gene: TRBJ1-1; clone size: NA
CDR3 DNA: TGCGCCAGCAGTGAGGCCCTAGTCATTCAGTACTTC; CDR3 protein: CASSEALVIQYF; D gene: NA; V gene: TRBV10-2; J gene: TRBJ2-4; clone size: NA
CDR3 DNA: TGTGCCAGAAGCTTGGGTCCTAGCGGGAGGGGAATAGCCAAAAACATTCAGTACTTC; CDR3 protein: CARSLGPSGRGIAKNIQYF; D gene: TRBD2; V gene: TRBV5-3; J gene: TRBJ2-4; clone size: NA
CDR3 DNA: TGTGCCATCAGTGAAGGGACTCAGCAGTACTTC; CDR3 protein: CAISEGTQQYF; D gene: NA; V gene: TRBV10-3; J gene: TRBJ2-7; clone size: NA
CDR3 DNA: TGTGCCAGCAGCTTACCTAATCAGCCCCAGCATTTT; CDR3 protein: CASSLPNQPQHF; D gene: NA; V gene: TRBV7-9; J gene: TRBJ1-5; clone size: NA
CDR3 DNA: TGTGCCAGCAGCTTAGAAGTACAGGGCAGGGAGACCCAGTACTTC; CDR3 protein: CASSLEVQGRETQYF; D gene: NA; V gene: TRBV11-2; J gene: TRBJ2-5; clone size: NA
CDR3 DNA: TGTGCCAGCAGGGACTCTAACACCGGGGAGCTGTTTTTT; CDR3 protein: CASRDSNTGELFF; D gene: NA; V gene: TRBV2; J gene: TRBJ2-2; clone size: NA
CDR3 DNA: TGCAGCTTGACAGGGGGAAACACTGAAGCTTTCTTT; CDR3 protein: CSLTGGNTEAFF; D gene: TRBD1; V gene: TRBV29-1; J gene: TRBJ1-1; clone size: NA
CDR3 DNA: TGTGCCATCAGTGAGTTCGGGACTAGCGGGAGTTCCTACAATGAGCAGTTCTTC; CDR3 protein: CAISEFGTSGSSYNEQFF; D gene: TRBD2; V gene: TRBV10-3; J gene: TRBJ2-1; clone size: NA
CDR3 DNA: TGTGCCAGCAGAACTACTAGCGCGAACACCGGGGAGCTGTTTTTT; CDR3 protein: CASRTTSANTGELFF; D gene: TRBD2; V gene: TRBV2; J gene: TRBJ2-2; clone size: NA
CDR3 DNA: TGTGCCAGCAGTTTTAGGGGGCCGAACACTGAAGCTTTCTTT; CDR3 protein: CASSFRGPNTEAFF; D gene: TRBD1; V gene: TRBV27; J gene: TRBJ1-1; clone size: once